This entry lists 3 T cell receptor beta chains sequenced from one sample in a study of Tregs in tolerant kidney transplant recipients. The nonmyeloablative bone marrow transplants came from related graft donors, with transient mixed chimerism. The table came from immunoSEQ multiplex PCR; TCRdb's copy has only in-frame clones and leaves some out. The sample includes tens of thousands of clones, under 95% of them seen just once. The sample here was CD4+ T cells from blood (PBMCs), taken 12 months after the transplant. The receptors shown here come from a human patient who received a combined kidney and bone marrow transplant. Some T cells may be supplied by the graft donor.

The chain employs TRBV19 and TRBJ2-7; 9 nucleotides match TRBD2. The J segment lost 3 bases and the V segment lost 0 bases, leaving 9 bases of the junction unmatched. Germline V gives CDR1 LNHDA, CDR2 SQIVND (reference sequence). This CDR3 comprises 17 residues. In DNA, the CDR3 is TGTGCCAGTAGTATAGATCGCGGTAGCGGGGGCATCTACGAGCAGTACTTC. Protein sequence: CASSIDRGSGGIYEQYF. Full variable domain (rest looked up from reference TRBV19 and TRBJ2-7): DGGITQSPKYLFRKEGQNVTLSCEQNLNHDAMYWYRQDPGQGLRLIYYSQIVNDFQKGDIAEGYSVSREKKESFPLTVTSAQKNPTAFYLCASSIDRGSGGIYEQYFGPGTRLTVT.

The V call is TRBV28, the J call TRBJ1-2; D may be TRBD1 (5 bases). Per the germline V gene, CDR1 is MDHEN and CDR2 is SYDVKM. V lost 5 bases to trimming and J lost 4 bases, with 17 bases between them. The CDR3 is 15 residues long. The DNA of the CDR3 is TGTGCCAGCAGTCCACCCCCAGGGAGGCTCTATGGCTACACCTTC. Protein product: CASSPPPGRLYGYTF.

The J gene is TRBJ2-3, the V gene TRBV5-4; possibly TRBD2 for D (6 bases). The CDR3 covers 18 residues. Trimming cost V 0 bases and J 0 bases, with 17 bases left between them. Germline CDR1 SGHNT, CDR2 YYREEE (reference sequence). The CDR3 loop is CASSLAGVRRGSTDTQYF. The DNA of the CDR3 is TGTGCCAGCAGCTTGGCGGGGGTGCGGCGGGGAAGCACAGATACGCAGTATTTT.